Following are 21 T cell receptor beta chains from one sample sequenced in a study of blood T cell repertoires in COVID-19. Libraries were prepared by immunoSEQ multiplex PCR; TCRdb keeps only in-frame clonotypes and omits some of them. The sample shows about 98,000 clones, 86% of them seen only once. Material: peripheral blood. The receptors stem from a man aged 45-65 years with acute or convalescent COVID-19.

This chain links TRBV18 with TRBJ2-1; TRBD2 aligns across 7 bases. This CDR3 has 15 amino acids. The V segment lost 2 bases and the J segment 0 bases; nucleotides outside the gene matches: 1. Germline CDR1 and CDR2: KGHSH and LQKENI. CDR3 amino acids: CASSPSSGSYNEQFF. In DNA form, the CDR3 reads TGTGCCAGCTCACCATCTAGCGGCTCCTACAATGAGCAGTTCTTC.

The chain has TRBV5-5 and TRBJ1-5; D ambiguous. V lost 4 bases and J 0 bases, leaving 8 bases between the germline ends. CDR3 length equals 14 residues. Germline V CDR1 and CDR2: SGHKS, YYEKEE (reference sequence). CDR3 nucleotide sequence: TGTGCCAGCAGCCTAACTGATAGCAATCAGCCCCAGCATTTT. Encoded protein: CASSLTDSNQPQHF.

In nucleotides, the CDR3 is TGTGCCAGCAGCTTACCTTCGGGTCACAATGAGCAGTTCTTC. This encodes CASSLPSGHNEQFF. The V gene is TRBV7-3, the J gene TRBJ2-1, with no clear D. Germline V lookup: CDR1 SGHTA, CDR2 FQGTGA. The CDR3 sequence is 14 residues long. Trimming left V 2 bases short and J 5 bases short, with 10 bases between.

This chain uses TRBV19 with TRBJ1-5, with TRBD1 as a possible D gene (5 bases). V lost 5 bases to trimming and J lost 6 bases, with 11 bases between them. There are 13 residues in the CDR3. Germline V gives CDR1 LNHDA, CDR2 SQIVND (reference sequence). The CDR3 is CASSGAGFQPQHF. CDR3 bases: TGTGCCAGTAGTGGGGCTGGATTTCAGCCCCAGCATTTT.

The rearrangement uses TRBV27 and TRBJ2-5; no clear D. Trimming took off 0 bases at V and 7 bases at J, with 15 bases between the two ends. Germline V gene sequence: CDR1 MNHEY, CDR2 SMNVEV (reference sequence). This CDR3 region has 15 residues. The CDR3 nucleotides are TGTGCCAGCAGTTTATCGACCCCCCCTCGAGGGACCCAGTACTTC. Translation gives CASSLSTPPRGTQYF.

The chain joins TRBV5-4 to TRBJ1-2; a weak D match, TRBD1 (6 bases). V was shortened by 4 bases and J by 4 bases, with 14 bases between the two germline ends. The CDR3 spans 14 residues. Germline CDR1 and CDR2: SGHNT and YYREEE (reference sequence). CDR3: CASSPDRTLYGYTF. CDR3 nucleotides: TGTGCCAGCAGCCCTGACAGGACCCTCTATGGCTACACCTTC. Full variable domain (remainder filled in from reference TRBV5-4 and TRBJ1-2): ETGVTQSPTHLIKTRGQQVTLRCSSQSGHNTVSWYQQALGQGPQFIFQYYREEENGRGNFPPRFSGLQFPNYSSELNVNALELDDSALYLCASSPDRTLYGYTFGSGTRLTVV.

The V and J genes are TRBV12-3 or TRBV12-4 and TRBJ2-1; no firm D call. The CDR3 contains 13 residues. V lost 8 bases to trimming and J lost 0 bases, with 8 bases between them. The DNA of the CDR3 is TGTGCCAGCTCCTCCTACTCCTACAATGAGCAGTTCTTC. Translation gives CASSSYSYNEQFF.

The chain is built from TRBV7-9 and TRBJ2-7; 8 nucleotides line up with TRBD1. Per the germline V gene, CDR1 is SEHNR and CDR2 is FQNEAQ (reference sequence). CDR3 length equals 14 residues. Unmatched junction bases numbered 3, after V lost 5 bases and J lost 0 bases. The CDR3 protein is CASSQDRASYEQYF. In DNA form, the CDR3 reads TGTGCCAGCAGCCAGGACAGGGCCTCCTACGAGCAGTACTTC. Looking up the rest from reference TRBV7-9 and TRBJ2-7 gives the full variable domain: DTGVSQNPRHKITKRGQNVTFRCDPISEHNRLYWYRQTLGQGPEFLTYFQNEAQLEKSRLLSDRFSAERPKGSFSTLEIQRTEQGDSAMYLCASSQDRASYEQYFGPGTRLTVT.

CDR3 coding DNA: TGTGCCAGCAGCGATCTACAGGGGACTCTCACAGATACGCAGTATTTT. Protein product: CASSDLQGTLTDTQYF. V is TRBV9 and J is TRBJ2-3; D perhaps matches TRBD1 (7 bases). Deletions cut 3 bases from V and 2 bases from J, with 16 bases between. Germline-derived CDR1 and CDR2 are SGDLS and YYNGEE. The CDR3 covers 16 residues.

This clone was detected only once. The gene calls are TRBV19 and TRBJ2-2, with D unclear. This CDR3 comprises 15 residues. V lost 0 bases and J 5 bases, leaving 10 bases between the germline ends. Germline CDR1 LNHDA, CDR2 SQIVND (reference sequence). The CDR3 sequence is CASSIELDGTGELFF. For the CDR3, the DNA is TGTGCCAGTAGTATAGAGCTAGATGGGACCGGGGAGCTGTTTTTT.

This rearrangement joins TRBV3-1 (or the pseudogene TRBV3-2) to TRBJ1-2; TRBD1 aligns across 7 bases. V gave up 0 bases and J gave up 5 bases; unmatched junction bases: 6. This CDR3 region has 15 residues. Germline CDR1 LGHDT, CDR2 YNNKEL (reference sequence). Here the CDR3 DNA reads TGTGCCAGCAGCCAAGATCAGATACAGGGGTATGGCTACACCTTC. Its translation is CASSQDQIQGYGYTF.

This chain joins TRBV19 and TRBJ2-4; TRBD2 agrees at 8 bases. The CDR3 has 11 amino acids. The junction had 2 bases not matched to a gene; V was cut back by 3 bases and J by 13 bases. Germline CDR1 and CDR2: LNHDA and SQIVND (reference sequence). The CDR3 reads CASSMSGGQYF. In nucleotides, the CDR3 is TGTGCCAGTAGTATGTCGGGAGGGCAGTACTTC. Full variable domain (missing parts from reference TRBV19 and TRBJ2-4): DGGITQSPKYLFRKEGQNVTLSCEQNLNHDAMYWYRQDPGQGLRLIYYSQIVNDFQKGDIAEGYSVSREKKESFPLTVTSAQKNPTAFYLCASSMSGGQYFGAGTRLSVL.

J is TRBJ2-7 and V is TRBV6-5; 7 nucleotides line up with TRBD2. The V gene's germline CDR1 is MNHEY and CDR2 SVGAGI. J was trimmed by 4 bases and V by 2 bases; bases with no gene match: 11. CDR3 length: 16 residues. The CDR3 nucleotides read TGTGCCAGCAGTTACGGGGATCGGGGGGAAAGGTACGAGCAGTACTTC. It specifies CASSYGDRGERYEQYF.

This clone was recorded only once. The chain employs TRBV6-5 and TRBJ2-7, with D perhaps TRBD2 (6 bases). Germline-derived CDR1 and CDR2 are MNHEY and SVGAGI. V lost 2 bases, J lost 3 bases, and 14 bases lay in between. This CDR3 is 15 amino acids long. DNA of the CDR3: TGTGCCAGCAGTTACGGGACTCCACAATTCTACGAGCAGTACTTC. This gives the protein CASSYGTPQFYEQYF.

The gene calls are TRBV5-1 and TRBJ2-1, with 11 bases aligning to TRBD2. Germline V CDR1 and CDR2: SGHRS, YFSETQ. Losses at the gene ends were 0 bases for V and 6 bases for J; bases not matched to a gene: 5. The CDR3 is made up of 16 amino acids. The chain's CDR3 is CASSLGSGRASNEQFF. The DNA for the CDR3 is TGCGCCAGCAGCTTGGGTAGCGGGAGGGCTAGCAATGAGCAGTTCTTC. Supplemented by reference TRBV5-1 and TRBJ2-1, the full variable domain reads KAGVTQTPRYLIKTRGQQVTLSCSPISGHRSVSWYQQTPGQGLQFLFEYFSETQRNKGNFPGRFSGRQFSNSRSEMNVSTLELGDSALYLCASSLGSGRASNEQFFGPGTRLTVL.

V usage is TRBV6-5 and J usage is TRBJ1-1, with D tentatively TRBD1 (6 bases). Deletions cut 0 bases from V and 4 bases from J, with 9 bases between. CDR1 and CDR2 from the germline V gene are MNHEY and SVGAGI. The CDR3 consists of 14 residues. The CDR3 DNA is TGTGCCAGCAGTTACTCATTCAGGGGCACTGAAGCTTTCTTT. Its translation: CASSYSFRGTEAFF.

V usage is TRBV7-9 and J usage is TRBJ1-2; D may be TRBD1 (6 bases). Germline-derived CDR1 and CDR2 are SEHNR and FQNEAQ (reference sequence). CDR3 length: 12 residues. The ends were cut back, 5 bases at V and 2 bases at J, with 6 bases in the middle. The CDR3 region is CASSQGNYGYTF. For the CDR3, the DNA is TGTGCCAGCAGCCAGGGGAACTATGGCTACACCTTC.

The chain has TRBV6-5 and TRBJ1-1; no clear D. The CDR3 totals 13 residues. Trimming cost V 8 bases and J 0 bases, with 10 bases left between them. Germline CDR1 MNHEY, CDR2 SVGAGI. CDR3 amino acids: CASRRAMNTEAFF. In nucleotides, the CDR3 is TGTGCCAGCCGGCGGGCTATGAACACTGAAGCTTTCTTT.

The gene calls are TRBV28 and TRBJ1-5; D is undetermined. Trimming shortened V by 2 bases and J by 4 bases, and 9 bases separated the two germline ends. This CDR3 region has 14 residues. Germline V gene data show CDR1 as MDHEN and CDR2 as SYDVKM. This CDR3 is CASSLGQYNQPQHF. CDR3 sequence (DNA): TGTGCCAGCAGTTTAGGGCAGTATAATCAGCCCCAGCATTTT.

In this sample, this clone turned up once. In DNA form, the CDR3 reads TGTGCCAGTAGTTCGGGACAGGGGTACTATGGCTACACCTTC. It is translated as CASSSGQGYYGYTF. This chain links TRBV19 with TRBJ1-2; TRBD1 matches 10 bases. The CDR3 extends over 14 amino acids. Germline CDR1 reads LNHDA; CDR2 reads SQIVND (reference sequence). The V and J ends lost 5 bases and 3 bases, in that order; junction bases with no gene match: 3.

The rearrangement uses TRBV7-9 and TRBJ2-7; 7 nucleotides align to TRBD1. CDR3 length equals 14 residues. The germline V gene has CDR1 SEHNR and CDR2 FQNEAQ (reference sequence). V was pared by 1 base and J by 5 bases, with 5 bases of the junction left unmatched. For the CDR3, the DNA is TGTGCCAGCAGCTTAGGCCAGGGGGAAGACGAGCAGTACTTC. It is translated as CASSLGQGEDEQYF.